What follows are 19 T cell receptor beta chains derived from one specimen sequenced in a study of CD4 T cells in relation to SARS-CoV-2 and coronaviruses listed by TCRdb under 2021. No antigen has been identified for these receptors. The library was prepared using the immunoSEQ multiplex PCR assay. Sourced from immuneACCESS, this table was stored by TCRdb with only in-frame sequences that have V and J called. A share of the clones is absent; for the studies checked, an unresolved V gene accounts for under half, and the remainder has no known explanation. Here the sample has 38,000 or so clones; 77% occur a single time. The top ten constitute approximately 20% of the sample. Sequencing was performed on memory CD4+ T cells from PBMCs, cultured in vitro. The sample's cell subset or site label, decoded: memory (non-naive) CD4+ T cells. The receptors stem from an adult with COVID-19.

By frequency in the sample, this clone is medium-sized. An end of the junction differs from the germline gene, which may be a read error. The chain is built from TRBV3-1 (or the pseudogene TRBV3-2) and TRBJ2-5, with D perhaps TRBD2 (5 bases). Germline CDR1 LGHDT, CDR2 YNNKEL (reference sequence). CDR3 length: 14 amino acids. The CDR3 DNA is TGTGCCAGCAGCCAAGAACCTAGCCAAGGGACCCAGTACTTC. It translates to CASSQEPSQGTQYF.

The V and J genes are TRBV2 and TRBJ1-3, with TRBD1 as a possible D gene (5 bases). Germline CDR1 SNHLY, CDR2 FYNNEI. The CDR3 sequence is 14 residues long. V was shortened by 9 bases and J by 3 bases, with 15 bases between the two germline ends. The CDR3 DNA follows: TGTGCCAGGGCTTTGGGGGGGGTTGGAAACACCATATATTTT. Translation gives CARALGGVGNTIYF.

The V call is TRBV5-1, the J call TRBJ2-1; tentatively, D is TRBD1 (5 bases). Trimming left V 4 bases short and J 1 base short, with 18 bases between. Looked up from germline, CDR1 is SGHRS and CDR2 is YFSETQ. The length of the CDR3 is 17 residues. The CDR3 DNA is TGCGCCAGCAGCCCAGTTGTCAGGGTTCTGTCCTACAATGAGCAGTTCTTC. It translates to CASSPVVRVLSYNEQFF. The whole variable domain, remainder taken from reference TRBV5-1 and TRBJ2-1, is KAGVTQTPRYLIKTRGQQVTLSCSPISGHRSVSWYQQTPGQGLQFLFEYFSETQRNKGNFPGRFSGRQFSNSRSEMNVSTLELGDSALYLCASSPVVRVLSYNEQFFGPGTRLTVL.

The table lists this clone with a few counts. The chain combines TRBV11-2 with TRBJ1-5; TRBD1 matches 7 bases. Trimming removed 4 bases from V and 9 bases from J; junction bases left unmatched: 3. The germline V gene has CDR1 SGHAT and CDR2 FQNNGV. The CDR3 runs 12 residues. The CDR3 DNA reads as TGTGCCAGCAGCTACAGGGGTTCGCCCCAGCATTTT. This codes for CASSYRGSPQHF.

V is TRBV18 and J is TRBJ2-3; D is perhaps TRBD1 or TRBD2 (5 bases each). CDR1 is KGHSH and CDR2 is LQKENI in the germline V gene. The length of the CDR3 is 18 residues. V lost 3 bases, J lost 2 bases, and 21 bases lay in between. Written as DNA, the CDR3 is TGTGCCAGCTCACCCCCAAGAGGAGAAGCGGACAACACAGATACGCAGTATTTT. Encoded protein: CASSPPRGEADNTDTQYF.

The CDR3 reads CASSQGTTGELFF. The CDR3 nucleotides read TGTGCCAGCAGCCAAGGGACTACCGGGGAGCTGTTTTTT. This chain connects TRBV3-1 (or the pseudogene TRBV3-2) to TRBJ2-2, with a weak D call TRBD2 (5 bases). V was pared by 1 base and J by 5 bases, with 5 bases between. This CDR3 spans 13 amino acids. CDR1 LGHDT and CDR2 YNNKEL come from the germline V gene (reference sequence).

This sequence joins TRBV12-3 or TRBV12-4 and TRBJ2-4; D remains unclear. CDR3 size: 12 residues. V was trimmed by 1 base and J by 8 bases, leaving 6 bases between them. CDR3 sequence reads: CASSLGFDIQYF. The CDR3 DNA is TGTGCCAGCAGTTTAGGGTTTGACATTCAGTACTTC.

J is TRBJ1-2 and V is TRBV5-4, with 9 bases lining up with TRBD1. Germline lookup yields CDR1 SGHNT and CDR2 YYREEE (reference sequence). With 0 bases clipped from V and 6 bases from J, the junction kept 3 bases outside the gene matches. The CDR3 is 14 residues long. The DNA for the CDR3 is TGTGCCAGCAGCTTGGTGCGGACAGGGGATGGCTACACCTTC. Translated: CASSLVRTGDGYTF.

The rearrangement joins TRBV6-6 to TRBJ2-7, with 8 positions matching TRBD1. Germline values: CDR1 MNHNY, CDR2 SVGAGI (reference sequence). The ends lost 8 bases at V and 4 bases at J; junction bases unmatched: 7. The CDR3 runs 13 residues. The CDR3 DNA sequence: TGTGCCAGCTGGACAGGGCCAGGGTACGAGCAGTACTTC. Translating gives CASWTGPGYEQYF.

This rearrangement joins TRBV11-2 to TRBJ1-4; no clear D gene. The CDR3 sequence is 13 residues long. Germline V gene data show CDR1 as SGHAT and CDR2 as FQNNGV. Trimming stripped 1 base from V and 8 bases from J, with 8 bases between. The CDR3 sequence: CASSLGLGEKLFF. DNA of the CDR3: TGTGCCAGCAGCTTAGGATTAGGGGAAAAACTGTTTTTT.

This chain links TRBV27 with TRBJ2-1; 8 positions match TRBD2. The CDR3 contains 15 residues. The V gene end was trimmed by 2 bases and the J gene end by 3 bases; junction bases not matched to a gene: 3. CDR1 is MNHEY, CDR2 SMNVEV, per germline (reference sequence). As DNA, the CDR3 is TGTGCCAGCAGTTTACTTAGCGGGAACTACAATGAGCAGTTCTTC. It yields the protein CASSLLSGNYNEQFF.

The J gene is TRBJ1-1, the V gene TRBV30; no firm D call. Trimming shortened V by 2 bases and J by 0 bases, and 4 bases separated the two germline ends. The CDR3 has 12 amino acids. CDR1 and CDR2 from the germline V gene are GTSNPN and SVGIG (reference sequence). The CDR3 region has the DNA TGTGCCTGGAGTATCGTGAACACTGAAGCTTTCTTT. It translates to CAWSIVNTEAFF. Supplemented by reference TRBV30 and TRBJ1-1, the full variable domain reads SQTIHQWPATLVQPVGSPLSLECTVEGTSNPNLYWYRQAAGRGLQLLFYSVGIGQISSEVPQNLSASRPQDRQFILSSKKLLLSDSGFYLCAWSIVNTEAFFGQGTRLTVV.

This clone came up a few times. The rearrangement uses TRBV6-2 or TRBV6-3 and TRBJ1-1; D not certain. Germline assignment: CDR1 MNHEY and CDR2 SVGEGT. CDR3 length: 13 amino acids. V lost 3 bases, J lost 1 base, and 6 bases lay in between. The CDR3 nucleotides read TGTGCCAGCAGTTATCTGGCGAACACTGAAGCTTTCTTT. This translates into CASSYLANTEAFF.

In this sample, this clone turned up a few times. V usage is TRBV5-1 and J usage is TRBJ2-2, with TRBD2 matching over 8 bases. J was trimmed by 3 bases and V by 2 bases; bases with no gene match: 3. Per the germline V gene, CDR1 is SGHRS and CDR2 is YFSETQ. This CDR3 comprises 15 residues. DNA for the CDR3: TGCGCCAGCAGCTTACCGGGAGGGGACACCGGGGAGCTGTTTTTT. This translates into CASSLPGGDTGELFF.

The chain combines TRBV11-2 with TRBJ1-4; 8 positions agree with TRBD1. With 1 base clipped from V and 7 bases from J, the junction kept 5 bases outside the gene matches. CDR3 length equals 15 residues. In germline, CDR1 is SGHAT, CDR2 FQNNGV. The CDR3 nucleotides read TGTGCCAGCAGCTTAGTGCGGACAGGGACTGAAAAACTGTTTTTT. This gives the protein CASSLVRTGTEKLFF.

There are a few counts of this clone. The genes are TRBV5-4 and TRBJ2-6; perhaps TRBD1 as D (5 bases). Germline CDR1 is SGHNT and CDR2 is YYREEE (reference sequence). The CDR3 length is 18 residues. V lost 4 bases and J 0 bases, leaving 17 bases between the germline ends. CDR3 amino acids: CASSPLGQQLSGANVLTF. The CDR3 DNA reads as TGTGCCAGCAGCCCCCTAGGACAACAACTCTCTGGGGCCAACGTCCTGACTTTC.

The chain has TRBV18 and TRBJ2-7; D may be TRBD1 (6 bases). Germline CDR1 KGHSH, CDR2 LQKENI. Trimming removed 6 bases at V and 3 bases at J, with 15 bases between. This CDR3 has 14 amino acids. Written as DNA, the CDR3 is TGTGCCAGCTCTCGGGACACCTCTTTCTACGAGCAGTACTTC. Protein sequence: CASSRDTSFYEQYF. The whole variable domain, remainder taken from reference TRBV18 and TRBJ2-7, is NAGVMQNPRHLVRRRGQEARLRCSPMKGHSHVYWYRQLPEEGLKFMVYLQKENIIDESGMPKERFSAEFPKEGPSILRIQQVVRGDSAAYFCASSRDTSFYEQYFGPGTRLTVT.

The chain has TRBV19 and TRBJ2-7; 9 bases are a match to TRBD2. V gave up 7 bases and J gave up 0 bases; unmatched junction bases: 7. Germline V gives CDR1 LNHDA, CDR2 SQIVND (reference sequence). The CDR3 extends over 15 amino acids. This chain's CDR3 is CASTAGGRSSYEQYF. CDR3 nucleotide sequence: TGTGCCAGTACCGCGGGGGGGCGAAGCTCCTACGAGCAGTACTTC.

CDR3 amino acids: CSVELGQKETQYF. DNA for the CDR3: TGCAGCGTTGAATTAGGACAGAAAGAGACCCAGTACTTC. V is TRBV29-1 and J is TRBJ2-5; D may be TRBD1 (6 bases). There are 13 residues in the CDR3. CDR1 SQVTM and CDR2 ANQGSEA come from the germline V gene. Trimming took off 2 bases at V and 3 bases at J, with 10 bases between the two ends.